The 28 T cell receptor beta chains listed next were all sequenced from one sample in a study of T cell clones after liver transplantation. Profiling relied on immunoSEQ multiplex PCR, and the TCRdb table lists in-frame clones only, not all of them. This repertoire shows some 80,000 clones, about 85% found once; its top ten account for 2.1%. The material was CD4+ T cells from blood, obtained around 50 months after liver transplant. These receptors were collected from a human patient who received a liver transplant. Some T cells may be graft donor cells.

This chain connects TRBV28 to TRBJ1-1; D is undetermined. Germline V lookup: CDR1 MDHEN, CDR2 SYDVKM. Trimming stripped 11 bases from V and 3 bases from J, with 16 bases between. The length of the CDR3 is 13 residues. The CDR3 protein is CAGKTQTHTEAFF. In DNA, the CDR3 is TGTGCCGGCAAAACACAGACCCACACTGAAGCTTTCTTT.

The chain recombines TRBV19 with TRBJ2-7; D is perhaps TRBD2 (6 bases). The CDR3 runs to 16 residues. Trimming left V 5 bases short and J 6 bases short, with 23 bases between. The germline gives CDR1 LNHDA, CDR2 SQIVND (reference sequence). CDR3 DNA sequence: TGTGCCAGTAGTTTGACCGGAGGGACGGTATTTTCCGAGCAGTACTTC. Its protein product is CASSLTGGTVFSEQYF. Complete variable domain (other parts from reference TRBV19 and TRBJ2-7): DGGITQSPKYLFRKEGQNVTLSCEQNLNHDAMYWYRQDPGQGLRLIYYSQIVNDFQKGDIAEGYSVSREKKESFPLTVTSAQKNPTAFYLCASSLTGGTVFSEQYFGPGTRLTVT.

This clone was counted a few times. The chain is built from TRBV18 and TRBJ2-1; TRBD2 matches 8 bases. Per the germline V gene, CDR1 is KGHSH and CDR2 is LQKENI. With 2 bases clipped from V and 5 bases from J, the junction kept 11 bases outside the gene matches. The CDR3 length is 17 residues. CDR3 protein: CASSPNSRLAGNNEQFF. The CDR3 bases are TGTGCCAGCTCACCAAACAGTAGGCTAGCGGGCAACAATGAGCAGTTCTTC.

This clone was observed a single time. The gene calls are TRBV7-2 and TRBJ2-1, with a tentative D call TRBD2 (6 bases). The V gene lost 5 bases and the J gene lost 0 bases, with 11 bases spanning the gap. Germline V gene data show CDR1 as SGHTA and CDR2 as FQGNSA. The CDR3 has 15 amino acids. CDR3 amino acids: CASSPGLNSYNEQFF. The CDR3 region has the DNA TGTGCCAGCAGCCCTGGACTAAACTCCTACAATGAGCAGTTCTTC. Variable domain in full (rest from reference TRBV7-2 and TRBJ2-1): GAGVSQSPSNKVTEKGKDVELRCDPISGHTALYWYRQSLGQGLEFLIYFQGNSAPDKSGLPSDRFSAERTGGSVSTLTIQRTQQEDSAVYLCASSPGLNSYNEQFFGPGTRLTVL.

The rearrangement uses TRBV9 and TRBJ2-6; D gene ambiguous. CDR1 and CDR2 from the germline V gene are SGDLS and YYNGEE. Deletions cut 0 bases from V and 3 bases from J, with 4 bases between. This CDR3 comprises 14 residues. The CDR3 DNA reads as TGTGCCAGCAGCGTAGGCGGTGGGGCCAACGTCCTGACTTTC. This codes for CASSVGGGANVLTF.

The rearrangement uses TRBV21-1 and TRBJ2-5; TRBD2, as called in the table, went unchecked against the DNA. TRBV21-1 is designated a pseudogene. The CDR3 extends over 17 amino acids. The CDR3 nucleotides are TGTGCCAGCAGCTCCCAGGGACTAGCGGGGGAGTGTGAGACCCAGTACTTC. It specifies CASSSQGLAGECETQYF.

The gene calls are TRBV11-2 and TRBJ2-7; 8 nucleotides agree with TRBD1. The V gene end was trimmed by 4 bases and the J gene end by 4 bases; junction bases not matched to a gene: 6. Germline assignment: CDR1 SGHAT and CDR2 FQNNGV. CDR3 length equals 14 residues. DNA for the CDR3: TGTGCCAGCAGCTCGCAGGGGGCTTCTTACGAGCAGTACTTC. Its translation is CASSSQGASYEQYF.

The chain couples TRBV19 to TRBJ1-6, with 7 bases matching TRBD1. Trimming removed 5 bases from V and 7 bases from J; junction bases left unmatched: 14. The V gene's germline CDR1 is LNHDA and CDR2 SQIVND (reference sequence). CDR3 length: 17 residues. The CDR3 coding sequence is TGTGCCAGTAGTCCCCGGACAGGTCAAAGTTTGAATTCACCCCTCCACTTT. Translating gives CASSPRTGQSLNSPLHF.

This clone was picked up a small number of times. The chain combines TRBV14 with TRBJ1-6; D is perhaps TRBD1 (5 bases). The germline gives CDR1 SGHDN, CDR2 FVKESK. The V end was cut by 8 bases, the J end by 9 bases, with 14 bases between. The CDR3 is 13 amino acids. This CDR3 is CASSLTEASPLHF. DNA of the CDR3: TGTGCCAGCTCTTTGACAGAAGCTTCACCCCTCCACTTT.

This clone appeared a single time. V usage is TRBV5-8 and J usage is TRBJ1-2; D gene ambiguous. The germline V gene encodes CDR1 SGHTS and CDR2 YDEGEE. The length of the CDR3 is 15 residues. V was shortened by 2 bases and J by 0 bases, with 11 bases between the two germline ends. The CDR3 spells CASSFSARANYGYTF. DNA of the CDR3: TGTGCCAGCAGCTTTAGTGCAAGGGCTAACTATGGCTACACCTTC.

The rearrangement uses TRBV7-3 and TRBJ2-3, with 8 bases matching TRBD2. The V segment lost 5 bases and the J segment 3 bases; nucleotides outside the gene matches: 13. Germline CDR1 reads SGHTA; CDR2 reads FQGTGA. The CDR3 extends over 17 amino acids. The CDR3 DNA reads TGTGCCAGCAGCCCTCGCGGGGTAGCGGGGTCTACAGATACGCAGTATTTT. Protein product: CASSPRGVAGSTDTQYF.

Sample share makes this clone medium-sized. The chain recombines TRBV6-4 with TRBJ2-1; tentative D call: TRBD1 (9 bases). Germline-derived CDR1 and CDR2 are MRHNA and SNTAGT. This CDR3 comprises 14 residues. Trimming cost V 4 bases and J 8 bases, with 15 bases left between them. The CDR3 loop is CASSVAGQGYEQFF. The CDR3 DNA reads as TGTGCCAGCAGTGTAGCGGGACAGGGATATGAGCAGTTCTTC.

The J gene is TRBJ1-4, the V gene TRBV4-2; D possibly corresponds to TRBD1 (5 bases). CDR3 length equals 15 residues. V lost 5 bases and J 6 bases, leaving 16 bases between the germline ends. CDR1 and CDR2 from the germline V gene are LGHNA and YNFKEQ. CDR3 DNA: TGTGCCAGCAGCTATACCCGGGACCACCATGAAAAACTGTTTTTT. Translating it yields CASSYTRDHHEKLFF.

CDR3 bases: TGTGCCAGCAGCGCCCGAGACGGACACCCCGGGGACGAGCAGTACTTC. This sequence encodes CASSARDGHPGDEQYF. This chain links TRBV9 with TRBJ2-7; D is tentatively TRBD1 or TRBD2 (5 bases each). Trimming took 3 bases from V and 5 from J, leaving 21 bases between them. Per germline, CDR1 SGDLS and CDR2 YYNGEE. The CDR3 consists of 16 residues.

V usage is TRBV30 and J usage is TRBJ1-2, with TRBD1 as a possible D gene (6 bases). CDR3 length: 13 residues. The germline V and J ends were trimmed by 7 bases and 4 bases, with 16 bases remaining between them. CDR1 is GTSNPN, CDR2 SVGIG, per germline (reference sequence). This chain's CDR3 is CASRVTGFYGYTF. The CDR3 DNA sequence: TGTGCCTCCCGCGTTACAGGGTTCTATGGCTACACCTTC.

The V gene is TRBV6-1, the J gene TRBJ1-2, with 8 bases matching TRBD1. The germline gives CDR1 MNHNS, CDR2 SASEGT. V gave up 4 bases and J gave up 0 bases; unmatched junction bases: 7. This CDR3 is built from 16 residues. As DNA, the CDR3 is TGTGCCAGCAGTGGGAGGACAGGGATGGCTAACTATGGCTACACCTTC. This encodes CASSGRTGMANYGYTF.

The rearrangement uses TRBV10-3 and TRBJ1-1; perhaps TRBD1 as D (6 bases). The germline V and J ends were trimmed by 3 bases and 3 bases, with 17 bases remaining between them. Germline CDR1 reads ENHRY; CDR2 reads SYGVKD. The CDR3 sequence is 16 residues long. The CDR3 coding sequence is TGTGCCATCAGTGAAGGGCAGGGGAGCCTGGACACTGAAGCTTTCTTT. Translation: CAISEGQGSLDTEAFF.

The chain links TRBV11-1 to TRBJ1-5; D is unresolved. The germline gives CDR1 SGHAT, CDR2 FQDESV (reference sequence). V dropped 5 bases and J dropped 8 bases, with 13 bases sitting between them. There are 13 residues in the CDR3. The CDR3 DNA is TGTGCCAGCAGCCGGGAGCTCGGTGAGCCCCAGCATTTT. Translation gives CASSRELGEPQHF.

This sequence joins TRBV4-3 and TRBJ1-2; D unresolved. Trimming stripped 0 bases from V and 8 bases from J, with 16 bases between. Germline V gene data show CDR1 as LGHNA and CDR2 as YSLEER. The CDR3 spans 15 residues. CDR3 amino acids: CASSQETGSGQGYTF. CDR3 coding DNA: TGCGCCAGCAGCCAAGAGACCGGGAGCGGGCAGGGCTACACCTTC.

The rearrangement links TRBV5-6 to TRBJ1-1; D gene uncertain. From germline, CDR1 is SGHDT and CDR2 YYEEEE. The length of the CDR3 is 13 residues. V was cut by 0 bases and J by 5 bases, with 8 bases left in between. This CDR3 is CASSLGGRTEAFF. CDR3 DNA sequence: TGTGCCAGCAGCTTGGGGGGAAGGACTGAAGCTTTCTTT.

The J gene is TRBJ2-7, the V gene TRBV4-2; D is possibly TRBD2 (6 bases). The CDR3 covers 14 residues. Germline V gene sequence: CDR1 LGHNA, CDR2 YNFKEQ. Deletions cut 4 bases from V and 6 bases from J, with 16 bases between. The CDR3 nucleotides read TGTGCCAGCAGCCGAGATGAGGAGGGAGGCGAGCAGTACTTC. Translated, it gives CASSRDEEGGEQYF.

This chain links TRBV5-1 with TRBJ2-7, with TRBD2 matching over 11 bases. V shed 5 bases and J 0 bases; nucleotides not matched to a gene: 4. The CDR3 extends over 15 amino acids. CDR1 and CDR2 from the germline V gene are SGHRS and YFSETQ. The CDR3 sequence: CASSHGLAGSYEQYF. For the CDR3, the DNA is TGCGCCAGCAGTCATGGACTAGCGGGCTCCTACGAGCAGTACTTC.

The rearrangement joins TRBV7-3 to TRBJ2-1; TRBD2 might be the D (5 bases). There are 13 residues in the CDR3. Germline-derived CDR1 and CDR2 are SGHTA and FQGTGA. V lost 3 bases and J lost 15, with 18 bases in between. CDR3 region: CASSFSPETEGFF. CDR3 bases: TGTGCCAGCAGCTTTTCTCCAGAGACCGAGGGGTTCTTC.

The V and J genes are TRBV4-2 and TRBJ1-6; no firm D call. This CDR3 spans 14 amino acids. Trimming pared 4 bases from V and 5 bases from J, leaving 9 bases between. The germline V gene encodes CDR1 LGHNA and CDR2 YNFKEQ. DNA for the CDR3: TGTGCCAGCAGCCCACAGACGGATAATTCACCCCTCCACTTT. It codes for CASSPQTDNSPLHF.

This clone has at least ten counts. The V gene is TRBV6-5, the J gene TRBJ2-7, with no clear D. CDR1 is MNHEY, CDR2 SVGAGI, per germline. Deletions cut 5 bases from V and 2 bases from J, with 13 bases between. The CDR3 spans 14 residues. This chain's CDR3 is CASSVTSFTYEQYF. CDR3 DNA sequence: TGTGCCAGCAGTGTTACCAGTTTTACCTACGAGCAGTACTTC.

This chain connects TRBV7-2 to TRBJ2-1; 8 bases line up with TRBD2. V shed 6 bases and J 8 bases; nucleotides not matched to a gene: 15. From germline, CDR1 is SGHTA and CDR2 FQGNSA. The CDR3 totals 16 residues. This chain's CDR3 is CASSTIRASGFYEQFF. The CDR3 DNA follows: TGTGCCAGCAGTACCATCAGGGCTAGCGGGTTCTATGAGCAGTTCTTC.

V and J are TRBV18 and TRBJ2-7; D unclear. This CDR3 spans 16 amino acids. V shed 1 base and J shed 1 base, with 14 bases lying between them. Germline CDR1 and CDR2: KGHSH and LQKENI. The CDR3 region has the DNA TGTGCCAGCTCACCACGTCTAAAGGTAAAATCCTACGAGCAGTACTTC. Protein: CASSPRLKVKSYEQYF.

This sequence joins TRBV28 and TRBJ1-1; D is unresolved. The germline V and J ends were trimmed by 6 bases and 4 bases, with 9 bases remaining between them. The V gene's germline CDR1 is MDHEN and CDR2 SYDVKM. CDR3 length: 12 residues. The CDR3 spells CASRGQTTEAFF. The CDR3 DNA reads TGTGCCAGCAGAGGCCAGACCACTGAAGCTTTCTTT.